This T cell receptor beta chain was documented in a study of CD4+ T cells in melanoma. Points from the study as a whole: A reported correlation linked neoantigen-specific CD4+ T cells to CD8+, macrophage and B cell function. In melanoma, neoantigen-specific CD4+ T cells reportedly differed in differentiation state.

Regarding this clone: Its antigen is unknown.

CDR3 size: 13 residues. Germline V gene sequence: CDR1 LNHDA, CDR2 SQIVND (reference sequence). Trimming shortened V by 6 bases and J by 1 base, and 9 bases separated the two germline ends. The data were produced by immunoSEQ multiplex PCR, yet TCRdb's version contains in-frame clones alone and is incomplete. The repertoire holds 140,000 or so clones, with around 90% as singletons. The clonotype originates from a human donor with melanoma. The chain combines TRBV19 with TRBJ1-1; the D gene is possibly TRBD1 (5 bases). This CDR3 is CASSAQGNTEAFF. The CDR3 nucleotides read TGTGCCAGTAGCGCGCAGGGGAACACTGAAGCTTTCTTT.